This TCR beta chain emerged from a study of PD-1 blockade in classical Hodgkin lymphoma (dated by TCRdb to 2018 to 2021). General notes on the study: Nivolumab dosing was 3 mg/kg intravenously every 2 weeks, continuing until either disease progression or unacceptable toxicity. A peripheral blood immune signature of response to PD-1 blockade in classical Hodgkin lymphoma was defined using TCR beta sequencing and CyTOF.

As to this clone: Its antigen is unknown. The sample holds no much larger clone one base away, and base qualities are not on file.

Taken with the paper, the label for time point translates to: cycle 1 day 1 (C1D1), immediately before nivolumab initiation. Every trial patient had relapsed after autologous stem cell transplantation, and cohorts A, B and C differed in prior brentuximab vedotin exposure. A Miltenyi CD8+ T cell isolation kit was used for magnetic negative selection to purify CD8+ T cells from thawed PBMCs. The trial cohort was composed of around 60 patients with relapsed/refractory classical Hodgkin lymphoma, for whom complete response, partial response or progressive disease was recorded as best overall response. Single-agent nivolumab was administered to trial patients in the multi-cohort phase II CheckMate 205 trial. An independent review committee assessed best overall response using the 2007 International Working Group response criteria. PBMCs from the trial were collected at three points: immediately before nivolumab initiation (C1D1), and during therapy at cycle 2 day 1 and cycle 4 day 1. Peripheral blood was collected in 8 mL Vacutainer Cell Preparation Tubes, from which PBMCs were isolated by centrifugation and then cryopreserved. Purified CD4+ and CD8+ fractions were generated only in cases for which an additional PBMC sample was available. Magnetically labelled cells were removed on LS columns in a quadroMACS separator, and the flow-through was collected as the purified fraction.

V gives up 1 base and J gives up 2 bases, and the segment between their germline ends measures 9 bases. CDR1 SGHAT and CDR2 FQNNGV were looked up in the germline V gene. The CDR3 runs 14 amino acids, cysteine and phenylalanine included. This entry keeps only the CDR3 DNA: 42 bases, framed from base 1. The Qiagen DNeasy kit was used to extract genomic DNA both from unsorted PBMCs and from the negatively selected CD4+ and CD8+ fractions. TCR beta CDR3 regions were amplified by immunoSEQ multiplex PCR using primers annealing to V and J segments. Amplification bias was minimized using a synthetic immune receptor repertoire, and residual bias was removed computationally after sequencing. Per the original workflow: Repertoire diversity was quantified as the Shannon entropy index using custom Python scripts. Unsorted, CD4+ and CD8+ repertoires were analyzed separately, except for combined analyses in which CD4+ and CD8+ sequences were merged in silico. Clonal expansion was defined as a frequency increase of at least 2-fold after treatment compared with C1D1, and clones undetected at baseline were assigned a pseudocount of 0.5. Singleton clones were defined as clones with 0 or 1 copy at C1D1, and non-singleton clones were defined as clones with 2 or more copies. Clones expanded in unsorted samples were annotated as CD4+, CD8+ or unknown by matching protein sequences in sorted samples from the same patient. Wilcoxon tests were applied to paired samples to test diversity changes from C1D1 to C4D1. TCRdb took this table from immuneACCESS and kept in-frame rearrangements with V and J called. Such tables lack part of the clones; where checked against another copy, unresolved V genes explain under half of the gap, and the rest is unexplained. From that table come the V and J calls and clone size; the DNA was used to work out D and trimming. In this sample the table shows about 8,200 clones, about 86% of which occur a single time. The top ten hold roughly 21% of the sample.

Findings and caveats that apply to the study as a whole: A significant rise by C4D1 was seen in CD4+ but not CD8+ TCR diversity (p=0.0027 vs p=0.16), with the rise being most apparent in complete responders (p=0.02). Baseline diversity similar to that of newly diagnosed patients was observed in trial patients achieving complete response, whereas significantly lower diversity was observed in partial responders and progressors. Baseline TCR diversity was reported to be lower in newly diagnosed patients than in healthy donors, and even lower in relapsed/refractory patients. Lower diversity was seen in patients whose nivolumab began less than 1 year after ASCT, and these patients were left out of later analyses so that immune reconstitution would not confound the results. The study was limited to a single clinical trial cohort, and causes of repertoire differences, possibly disease activity or prior therapy, remained undefined.

The sample in question was CD8+ T cells from blood, obtained at baseline. Here the chain combines TRBV11-2 and TRBJ2-7; tentative D gene TRBD1, with 6 bases matching. The source is a human donor with classical Hodgkin lymphoma. The sequence in DNA is TGTGCCAGCAGCTTAGTGTGGGACACCTACGAGCAGTACTTC. Its protein product is CASSLVWDTYEQYF.